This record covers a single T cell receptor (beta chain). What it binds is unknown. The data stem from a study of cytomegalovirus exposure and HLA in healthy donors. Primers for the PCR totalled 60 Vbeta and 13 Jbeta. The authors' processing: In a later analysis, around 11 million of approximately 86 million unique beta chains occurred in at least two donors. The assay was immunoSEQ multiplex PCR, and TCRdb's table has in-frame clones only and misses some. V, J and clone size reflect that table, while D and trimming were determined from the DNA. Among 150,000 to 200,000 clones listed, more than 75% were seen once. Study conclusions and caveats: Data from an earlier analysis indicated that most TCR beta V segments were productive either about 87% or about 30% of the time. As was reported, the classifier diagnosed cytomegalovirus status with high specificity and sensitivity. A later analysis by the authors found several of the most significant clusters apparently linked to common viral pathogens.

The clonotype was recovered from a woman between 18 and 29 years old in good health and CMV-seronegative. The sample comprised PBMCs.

The CDR3 reads CAAAGNSNQPQHF. In nucleotides, the CDR3 is TGTGCCGCCGCGGGCAATAGCAATCAGCCCCAGCATTTT. The V gene is TRBV6-6, the J gene TRBJ1-5, with unresolved D. Per germline, CDR1 MNHNY and CDR2 SVGAGI (reference sequence). The germline V and J ends were trimmed by 11 bases and 0 bases, with 11 bases remaining between them. The CDR3 length is 13 residues.